The table lists the clone carrying this T cell receptor beta chain with a count of one. Its antigen remains unknown. Sequencing was performed with immunoSEQ multiplex PCR; in TCRdb, only in-frame clones are kept and a portion is missing. The data show roughly 150,000 clones, with approximately 90% seen just once and around 4.4% held by the top ten. The entry originates in a study of T cell responses to AZD1222 COVID-19 vaccine. Study outcomes and limitations: Regions left unmutated in variants are reportedly the target of nearly half of spike-specific TCRs.

The germline V gene encodes CDR1 LGHDT and CDR2 YNNKEL (reference sequence). This CDR3 is 18 amino acids long. J was trimmed by 2 bases and V by 0 bases; bases with no gene match: 6. The receptor comes from an adult in good health. The chain recombines TRBV3-1 (or the pseudogene TRBV3-2) with TRBJ2-1; 11 bases match TRBD2. The sample here was peripheral blood, taken on day 0 of AZD1222 vaccination. The CDR3 loop reads CASSQDLRLAGTYNEQFF. The CDR3 nucleotides are TGTGCCAGCAGCCAAGATCTCCGACTAGCGGGAACCTACAATGAGCAGTTCTTC.